Below, one TCR beta chain is given with its context. Its antigen is not known. The germline V gene encodes CDR1 MDHEN and CDR2 SYDVKM. Trimming removed 7 bases from V and 1 base from J, with 13 bases in between. The CDR3 runs to 15 residues. This specimen belongs to a study of siplizumab effects on memory and regulatory T cells. Assay used: immunoSEQ multiplex PCR; TCRdb lists only in-frame clones, some missing. The data hold around 87,000 clones, with 80% to 90% observed a single time. Broader study findings: Significantly reduced by siplizumab was the cumulative frequency of alloreactive sequences, namely those traceable to unstimulated CD4+ memory cells. Contribution to the alloresponse seemed major for naive T cells, which also seemed more diverse than memory cells. Naive versus memory phenotype went unassigned for roughly 75-96% of proliferating CD4+ or CD8+ clones. Solely a minor proportion of alloreactive clones could be assigned to unstimulated subsets.

Sequenced sample: CD4+ T cells sorted from blood. The chain joins TRBV28 to TRBJ2-2; D gene unclear. This clonotype originated in a human donor in good health. The CDR3 loop reads CASIRGPMNTGELFF. The CDR3 DNA sequence: TGTGCCAGCATCCGCGGACCGATGAACACCGGGGAGCTGTTTTTT.